This T cell receptor beta chain was documented in a study of OX40 agonist ivuxolimab in advanced cancers. General study results and limits: Among the lowest peripheral clonal expansion occurred in 0.1-3.0 mg/kg partial responders. On average, CD8+ T cells had more expanded clones than CD4+. Some of the nonresponding patients also showed low levels of normalized T-cell clonal expansion.

For this clone: The antigen remains unidentified.

Germline V gene sequence: CDR1 MNHEY, CDR2 SVGAGI. With 0 bases removed from V and 8 bases from J, the gap between germline ends came to 10 bases. The CDR3 is 13 amino acids. Some clones are missing from TCRdb's copy, which holds only in-frame ones; the method was immunoSEQ multiplex PCR. Found here are tens of thousands of clones, approximately 94% of them singletons; the top ten hold 8.5% to 10%. This clonotype was sampled from an adult with an advanced solid tumor such as melanoma, head and neck, liver or kidney cancer. The sample in question was CD4+ or CD8+ T cells sorted from blood, obtained in a trial of the OX40 agonist ivuxolimab. The rearrangement links TRBV6-5 to TRBJ1-2; no reliable D call. CDR3 nucleotides: TGTGCCAGCAGTTACTCGAAACAGAGGGGCTACACCTTC. This translates into CASSYSKQRGYTF.